A single count supports the clone carrying this T cell receptor beta chain. The sample originates from a study of technical replicates of blood from several donors. Germline-derived CDR1 and CDR2 are SEHNR and FQNEAQ (reference sequence). The CDR3 has 16 residues. The ends lost 5 bases at V and 1 base at J; junction bases unmatched: 3. Profiled with immunoSEQ multiplex PCR; TCRdb holds only in-frame clones, not every one. The top ten clones hold about 0.27% of a sample with about 90,000 clones, just under 95% of them seen once. This chain uses TRBV7-9 with TRBJ2-2; 11 nucleotides agree with TRBD2. This clonotype was sampled from a human donor in good health. The sample was T cells isolated from PBMCs. The CDR3 DNA reads as TGTGCCAGCAGCCCTACTAGCGGGAGGAACACCGGGGAGCTGTTTTTT. It encodes CASSPTSGRNTGELFF.